Below, 17 T cell receptor beta chains from the same sample are listed, as sequenced in a study of control samples from healthy donors and cancer patients. Libraries were prepared by immunoSEQ multiplex PCR; TCRdb keeps only in-frame clonotypes and omits some of them. The sample lists around 92,000 clones, approximately 78% occurring once. The sequenced sample was blood. All receptors come from a man aged 55-75 years in good health.

The rearrangement uses TRBV5-1 and TRBJ1-1, with D maybe TRBD1 (5 bases). This CDR3 comprises 15 residues. Germline loops: CDR1 SGHRS, CDR2 YFSETQ. V was cut by 4 bases and J by 1 base, with 14 bases left in between. The CDR3 loop is CASSKIGEGNTEAFF. The CDR3 nucleotides read TGCGCCAGCAGCAAGATAGGGGAAGGGAACACTGAAGCTTTCTTT.

This clone occurred once. The chain recombines TRBV2 with TRBJ2-7; the match to TRBD1 covers 9 bases. The CDR3 totals 13 residues. Germline CDR1 reads SNHLY; CDR2 reads FYNNEI. The V segment lost 6 bases and the J segment 4 bases; nucleotides outside the gene matches: 4. Here the CDR3 DNA reads TGTGCCAGCAGGGCCGGACAGGGGTACGAGCAGTACTTC. It encodes CASRAGQGYEQYF.

The genes are TRBV7-8 and TRBJ2-5; 7 nucleotides match TRBD2. The length of the CDR3 is 14 residues. The germline CDR1 and CDR2 sequences are SGHVS and FQNEAQ. Losses at the gene ends were 5 bases for V and 3 bases for J; bases not matched to a gene: 6. CDR3 bases: TGTGCCAGCAGCCTCCTAGCGGAGGAAGAGACCCAGTACTTC. It codes for CASSLLAEEETQYF.

As DNA, the CDR3 is TGTGCCAGTAGTATAGTTCCCGGGGTAGAGACCCAGTACTTC. This translates into CASSIVPGVETQYF. The chain links TRBV19 to TRBJ2-5, with a weak D call TRBD2 (5 bases). This CDR3 is built from 14 residues. The V end lost 1 base, the J end lost 4 bases, and 10 bases lay between the germline ends. Germline V gene lookup returns CDR1 LNHDA and CDR2 SQIVND (reference sequence).

This clone turned up a few times. This chain connects TRBV12-3 or TRBV12-4 to TRBJ1-3; no clear D. The ends were cut back, 6 bases at V and 7 bases at J, with 13 bases in the middle. The CDR3 sequence is 13 residues long. The CDR3 DNA is TGTGCCAGCAGCCCCACCTCCTGGAACACCATATATTTT. Translated: CASSPTSWNTIYF.

The V and J genes are TRBV3-1 (or the pseudogene TRBV3-2) and TRBJ2-3, with D perhaps matching TRBD1 (6 bases). The CDR3 has 20 amino acids. V was shortened by 4 bases and J by 6 bases, with 32 bases between the two germline ends. In germline, CDR1 is LGHDT, CDR2 YNNKEL (reference sequence). This CDR3 reads CASSRETPGQSNINRDTQYF. The CDR3 DNA sequence: TGTGCCAGCAGCCGCGAAACCCCGGGACAATCGAATATTAACCGCGATACGCAGTATTTT.

The rearrangement links TRBV6-1 to TRBJ2-1; 11 nucleotides agree with TRBD2. The CDR3 is made up of 15 amino acids. The V gene end was trimmed by 3 bases and the J gene end by 7 bases; junction bases not matched to a gene: 5. CDR1 and CDR2 from the germline V gene are MNHNS and SASEGT. The CDR3 bases are TGTGCCAGCAGTGACCTAGCGGGGGGCCCTAATGAGCAGTTCTTC. It encodes CASSDLAGGPNEQFF.

This clone showed up just once. The V gene is TRBV6-5, the J gene TRBJ1-1; 7 bases are shared with TRBD1. V gave up 2 bases and J gave up 4 bases; unmatched junction bases: 1. The CDR3 is 13 amino acids. Germline CDR1 is MNHEY and CDR2 is SVGAGI. The CDR3 region is CASSYGTVTEAFF. CDR3 coding DNA: TGTGCCAGCAGTTACGGGACAGTCACTGAAGCTTTCTTT.

The rearrangement links TRBV5-6 to TRBJ2-7, with TRBD2 matching over 11 bases. The germline V gene encodes CDR1 SGHDT and CDR2 YYEEEE. The CDR3 is 15 amino acids. Trimming cost V 0 bases and J 2 bases; bases outside gene matches: 1. CDR3 nucleotides: TGTGCCAGCAGCTTGGGACTAGCGGGAACCTACGAGCAGTACTTC. Translated: CASSLGLAGTYEQYF.

V is TRBV4-2 and J is TRBJ1-5; the D is unclear. The V and J ends lost 1 base and 0 bases respectively, with 4 bases between them. Germline loops: CDR1 LGHNA, CDR2 YNFKEQ. This CDR3 contains 14 residues. CDR3 sequence (DNA): TGTGCCAGCAGCCAAGTGGGTAGCAATCAGCCCCAGCATTTT. Translated: CASSQVGSNQPQHF.

This rearrangement joins TRBV29-1 to TRBJ1-4; D is ambiguous. CDR3 length equals 12 residues. V was shortened by 7 bases and J by 8 bases, with 14 bases between the two germline ends. Germline-derived CDR1 and CDR2 are SQVTM and ANQGSEA. The CDR3 sequence: CSGWTAGEKLFF. Here the CDR3 DNA reads TGCAGCGGATGGACGGCCGGGGAAAAACTGTTTTTT.

V gene TRBV28 combines with J gene TRBJ2-1, with 7 bases identical to TRBD2. Per germline, CDR1 MDHEN and CDR2 SYDVKM. With 0 bases clipped from V and 12 bases from J, the junction kept 5 bases outside the gene matches. The CDR3 contains 13 residues. CDR3 DNA: TGTGCCAGCAGTTTATGGACGGGGGGATGGCAGTTCTTC. Translated, it gives CASSLWTGGWQFF.

V gene TRBV5-1 combines with J gene TRBJ1-4, with a weak D call TRBD1 (5 bases). Germline values: CDR1 SGHRS, CDR2 YFSETQ. Trimming left V 4 bases short and J 4 bases short, with 14 bases between. The CDR3 is 15 amino acids. CDR3 sequence: CASSPGAAFNEKLFF. CDR3 sequence (DNA): TGCGCCAGCAGCCCTGGGGCAGCGTTTAATGAAAAACTGTTTTTT.

This clone was seen only a few times. V gene TRBV6-4 combines with J gene TRBJ2-3; TRBD2 matches at 9 bases. CDR3 length: 15 residues. V lost 5 bases and J lost 2; bases outside the gene matches: 5. CDR1 and CDR2 from the germline V gene are MRHNA and SNTAGT. The CDR3 DNA follows: TGTGCCAGCAGTCGCCTAGCGGGGACCACAGATACGCAGTATTTT. Its protein product is CASSRLAGTTDTQYF.

The CDR3 DNA reads TGCGCCAGCAGCCATGGGACAGACTATAATTCACCCCTCCACTTT. Protein product: CASSHGTDYNSPLHF. The V call is TRBV5-1, the J call TRBJ1-6; 7 bases fit TRBD1. The CDR3 runs 15 residues. Trimming cost V 4 bases and J 3 bases; bases outside gene matches: 4. CDR1 is SGHRS and CDR2 is YFSETQ in the germline V gene.

The rearrangement uses TRBV21-1 and TRBJ2-5. TRBV21-1 is marked as a pseudogene. The CDR3 loop spans 14 amino acids. For the CDR3, the DNA is TGTGCCAGCAGCAAAGGGGTCGAACAAGAGACCCAGTACTTC. It encodes CASSKGVEQETQYF.

The genes are TRBV3-1 (or the pseudogene TRBV3-2) and TRBJ2-1; D may be TRBD1 (5 bases). The CDR3 has 14 residues. Trimming removed 0 bases at V and 8 bases at J, with 11 bases between. Germline loops: CDR1 LGHDT, CDR2 YNNKEL (reference sequence). This CDR3 is CASSQDRRGDEQFF. The CDR3 DNA sequence: TGTGCCAGCAGCCAAGATCGTAGGGGCGATGAGCAGTTCTTC.